This T cell receptor (beta chain) appears in the sequencing data of a study of T cells in Graves' hyperthyroidism and ophthalmopathy. At the level of the study: Blood was drawn when the patient was first diagnosed and still untreated.

Using RNA transcripts as the source, TCR beta CDR3 regions were amplified. Using the HTBI primer set, a first-round RT-PCR was run on the TCR CDR3. TCRdb used MiXCR to reprocess the multiplex PCR reads, holding one entry per CDR3 protein. The table shows around 700,000 distinct CDR3 sequences, with under 45% occurring only once. This clonotype has a count of ten or more. Germline loops: CDR1 LNHNV, CDR2 YYDKDF (reference sequence). There are 16 residues in the CDR3. Trimming took 2 bases from V and 3 from J; bases not matched to a gene: 9. The hyperthyroidism patients had all been newly diagnosed, and their disease duration was under 2 months. Their ages ranged from 18 to 65 years. Each diagnosis drew on symptoms, thyroxine, TRAb, thyroid ultrasound and orbital computed tomography findings.

The chain carries TRBV15 and TRBJ1-1; 7 nucleotides align to TRBD1. The sequence was collected from a woman aged 40 to 50 with Graves' hyperthyroidism. The sequenced material came from blood. CDR3: CATSRWQGGRDTEAFF. CDR3 sequence (DNA): TGTGCCACCAGCAGATGGCAGGGGGGCAGAGACACTGAAGCTTTCTTT.